This TCR beta chain came from a study of shared clonotypes between healthy human individuals. Whole-study context: A donor's plate count was three for CD4 naive and three for CD4 memory; CD8 naive had two and CD8 memory one.

Germline CDR1 reads MNHEY; CDR2 reads SVGAGI. CDR3 length: 13 amino acids. V was pared by 6 bases and J by 4 bases, with 12 bases between. At the deep level, the assay was run. Measured with immunoSEQ multiplex PCR; TCRdb has only the in-frame clones, and not every one. The table has under 850,000 clones, roughly 72% seen once. The study, taken as a whole, reports: Between a handful of donors, naive CD4 clonotypes were shared at a level of roughly 5.5%. Non-shared clonotypes showed lower generation probabilities than clonotypes common to all four donors.

In its sample, this clone was seen once. Its antigen is as yet unknown. The genes are TRBV6-5 and TRBJ1-2; D perhaps matches TRBD1 (5 bases). Specimen: memory CD4+ T cells sorted from blood. The subset here: CD45RA-negative fraction. This TCR was recovered from a woman in her thirties in good health. The CDR3 sequence: CASRIREGYGYTF. CDR3 nucleotides: TGTGCCAGCAGAATCAGGGAGGGCTATGGCTACACCTTC.